This is a list of T cell receptor beta chains from one sample in a study of blood T cell repertoires in COVID-19. The data were produced by immunoSEQ multiplex PCR, yet TCRdb's version contains in-frame clones alone and is incomplete. This table has around 90,000 clones, almost 90% appearing once. The sample comprised peripheral blood. The receptors derive from a man aged 45 to 65 with COVID-19, enrolled during active disease. The CDR3 runs from the conserved cysteine through the conserved F or W. Fields, in order: V gene, J gene, CDR3 protein.

TRBV6-2/TRBV6-3	TRBJ1-3	CASSLRLAGNTIYF
TRBV6-5	TRBJ1-1	CASSPMNTEAFF
TRBV4-3	TRBJ1-4	CASSQTRQTTGYEKLFF
TRBV11-3	TRBJ1-1	CASSLDRGRAFF
TRBV2	TRBJ2-5	CASRAVGQAKETQYF
TRBV5-1	TRBJ2-3	CASSPGQGAPTDTQYF
TRBV10-3	TRBJ1-6	CAISAQGYDSPLHF
TRBV3-1/TRBV3-2	TRBJ1-5	CASSQEGTAHQPQHF
TRBV7-2	TRBJ2-7	CASSLSRPAGEQYF
TRBV7-2	TRBJ2-7	CASSAAGPFYEQYF
TRBV7-3	TRBJ2-2	CASSSQTGTKTGELFF
TRBV4-2	TRBJ1-4	CASSQEGQGATNEKLFF
TRBV15	TRBJ2-3	CATSRRRTSGGTDTQYF
TRBV3-1/TRBV3-2	TRBJ1-6	CASSQVNRESPLHF
TRBV30	TRBJ1-5	CAWNQGSNQPQHF
TRBV7-2	TRBJ1-1	CASSTRQGVTEAFF
TRBV10-1	TRBJ1-5	CASRGPTGTASYYSNQPQHF
TRBV20-1	TRBJ2-1	CSARLAEQFF
TRBV19	TRBJ1-5	CASTSDRLNQPQHF
TRBV4-2	TRBJ2-7	CASSPGLAGTYEQYF
TRBV7-9	TRBJ2-2	CASSLGPGELFF
TRBV29-1	TRBJ1-5	CSVVTCNQPQHF
TRBV7-8	TRBJ1-1	CASSSWTGENTEAFF
TRBV5-1	TRBJ2-2	CASTMTGTGAGELFF
TRBV29-1	TRBJ2-3	CSVVLVPGVDTQYF
TRBV3-1/TRBV3-2	TRBJ1-5	CASSRNGPGSNQPQHF
TRBV5-1	TRBJ2-2	CASSGGQNTGELFF
TRBV21-1	TRBJ1-5	CASSAKEGYYQPQHF
TRBV10-2	TRBJ1-1	CASRETGWGSEAFF
TRBV3-1/TRBV3-2	TRBJ2-7	CASSQAVASSYEQYF
TRBV3-1/TRBV3-2	TRBJ1-2	CASSPTGNYGYTF
TRBV6-5	TRBJ1-1	CASRLDAGDTEAFF
TRBV5-1	TRBJ2-2	CASSQDRADTGELFF
TRBV5-1	TRBJ1-2	CASSPPGNYGYTF
TRBV24-1	TRBJ1-1	CATFSCRDAFF
TRBV7-8	TRBJ1-3	CASSLSSGNTIYF
TRBV5-5	TRBJ1-4	CASSLSGGGEKLFF
TRBV19	TRBJ1-2	CASSRQSANYGYTF
TRBV4-3	TRBJ1-2	CASSQEGPQSGGLHGYTF
TRBV27	TRBJ2-7	CASSFGAPQGHEQYF
TRBV18	TRBJ1-2	CASSPPRTVNYGYTF
TRBV5-5	TRBJ1-6	CASSLTGGDYSPLHF
TRBV9	TRBJ1-1	CASSVGREDTEAFF
TRBV2	TRBJ2-7	CASNLAGGREQYF
TRBV30	TRBJ1-6	CAWSVAGFGSPLHF
TRBV18	TRBJ1-6	CASSPLGRTDMTPLHF
TRBV29-1	TRBJ1-4	CSASGGGQEPLFF
TRBV6-6	TRBJ2-7	CASSYPVGTSPREQYF
TRBV5-4	TRBJ1-3	CASSLKGQAGNTIYF
TRBV30	TRBJ1-2	CAWSVLQGNYGYTF
TRBV2	TRBJ2-1	CASSAGPGQHNEQFF
TRBV18	TRBJ1-2	CASSPGTDYGYTF
TRBV19	TRBJ2-7	CASSPGQGADEQYF